A single sample gave rise to the 22 T cell receptor beta chains below, sequenced in a study of blood T cell repertoires in COVID-19. TCRdb keeps only in-frame clones here, not all; method: immunoSEQ multiplex PCR. The sample comprises under 300,000 clones, roughly 85% of which are singletons, and about 3% rests with the top ten. Sequences were obtained from peripheral blood. These receptors all come from a woman younger than 45 with active or convalescent COVID-19.

This chain joins TRBV29-1 and TRBJ1-4; D gene ambiguous. The CDR3 covers 12 residues. V lost 7 bases to trimming and J lost 8 bases, with 14 bases between them. CDR1 and CDR2 from the germline V gene are SQVTM and ANQGSEA. The CDR3 loop reads CSGKTRLEKLFF. CDR3 coding DNA: TGCAGCGGCAAGACACGTCTAGAAAAACTGTTTTTT.

The chain carries TRBV4-1 and TRBJ2-2; a possible D gene is TRBD2 (5 bases). V was pared by 0 bases and J by 4 bases, with 21 bases between. Germline V gene lookup returns CDR1 MGHRA and CDR2 YSYEKL. CDR3 size: 19 residues. CDR3 residues: CASSQDEMSAVGATGELFF. The CDR3 DNA sequence: TGCGCCAGCAGCCAAGATGAAATGTCGGCTGTGGGAGCCACCGGGGAGCTGTTTTTT.

The J gene is TRBJ2-7, the V gene TRBV28; 7 positions match TRBD1. The CDR3 consists of 14 residues. CDR1 MDHEN and CDR2 SYDVKM come from the germline V gene. With V trimmed by 9 bases and J by 0 bases, 8 bases remained unmatched. The CDR3 sequence: CASSSTGYSYEQYF. CDR3 bases: TGTGCCAGTAGCTCGACAGGGTACTCCTACGAGCAGTACTTC.

The gene calls are TRBV18 and TRBJ2-7, with 8 bases fitting TRBD1. V lost 2 bases and J lost 8; bases outside the gene matches: 8. CDR1 is KGHSH and CDR2 is LQKENI in the germline V gene. This CDR3 region has 14 residues. The CDR3, as DNA: TGTGCCAGCTCACCAGATATGACAGGGGCGCAGCAGTACTTC. Translation: CASSPDMTGAQQYF.

The genes are TRBV6-5 and TRBJ2-2; 7 nucleotides match TRBD1. The J segment lost 3 bases and the V segment lost 8 bases, leaving 6 bases of the junction unmatched. CDR1 is MNHEY, CDR2 SVGAGI, per germline. The CDR3 runs to 14 residues. CDR3 in amino acids: CASSGTDYTGELFF. CDR3 nucleotide sequence: TGTGCCAGCTCCGGGACAGATTACACCGGGGAGCTGTTTTTT.

The V and J genes are TRBV10-3 and TRBJ2-5, with TRBD2 matching over 13 bases. The CDR3 is 15 residues long. V gave up 9 bases and J gave up 2 bases; unmatched junction bases: 6. Germline loops: CDR1 ENHRY, CDR2 SYGVKD. The CDR3 DNA sequence: TGTGCCATTGCGACTAGCGGGGGGCTGCAAGAGACCCAGTACTTC. Translating it yields CAIATSGGLQETQYF.

The CDR3 region has the DNA TGCGCCAGCAGCCATCAGGGTCGGGCTGAAGCTTTCTTT. Protein sequence: CASSHQGRAEAFF. This rearrangement joins TRBV4-3 to TRBJ1-1; weak D call: TRBD1 (5 bases). The CDR3 extends over 13 amino acids. The ends were cut back, 3 bases at V and 6 bases at J, with 11 bases in the middle. The germline V gene encodes CDR1 LGHNA and CDR2 YSLEER.

The rearrangement uses TRBV9 and TRBJ1-3; D is unresolved. CDR1 is SGDLS, CDR2 YYNGEE, per germline. The CDR3 has 17 residues. Trimming shortened V by 0 bases and J by 0 bases, and 13 bases separated the two germline ends. In DNA form, the CDR3 reads TGTGCCAGCAGCGTAGATCCCAGGCCGAGCTCTGGAAACACCATATATTTT. The encoded protein is CASSVDPRPSSGNTIYF.

This rearrangement joins TRBV3-1 (or the pseudogene TRBV3-2) to TRBJ1-3; 9 nucleotides line up with TRBD1. The CDR3 covers 16 residues. J gave up 8 bases and V 4 bases, and 12 bases lay outside the gene matches. Germline values: CDR1 LGHDT, CDR2 YNNKEL (reference sequence). CDR3 amino acids: CASSLQSTGGRDTIYF. The CDR3 DNA reads TGTGCCAGCAGCCTCCAATCGACAGGGGGAAGAGACACCATATATTTT.

The rearrangement joins TRBV5-1 to TRBJ1-2, with 10 nucleotides matching TRBD1. This CDR3 has 14 residues. V lost 4 bases, J lost 8 bases, and 8 bases stayed unmatched. The germline gives CDR1 SGHRS, CDR2 YFSETQ. The DNA of the CDR3 is TGCGCCAGCAGCCAAAACCGGGACAGGGGCGGCTACACCTTC. It specifies CASSQNRDRGGYTF.

This clone has just one count. J is TRBJ1-3 and V is TRBV28, with TRBD1 identical over 9 bases. Per the germline V gene, CDR1 is MDHEN and CDR2 is SYDVKM. J lost 4 bases, V lost 1 base, and 2 bases had no gene match. The CDR3 loop spans 15 amino acids. DNA for the CDR3: TGTGCCAGCAGTTTATATGGGACAGGGGGAAACACCATATATTTT. Residues: CASSLYGTGGNTIYF.

This rearrangement joins TRBV24-1 to TRBJ1-5; 10 nucleotides agree with TRBD1. CDR1 KGHDR and CDR2 SFDVKD come from the germline V gene. V lost 4 bases to trimming and J lost 7 bases; unmatched junction nucleotides: 3. The CDR3 totals 14 residues. The CDR3 DNA follows: TGTGCCACCAGTGACGGGACAGGGGACCAGCCCCAGCATTTT. It yields the protein CATSDGTGDQPQHF.

V and J are TRBV24-1 and TRBJ2-1, with 14 nucleotides matching TRBD2. The CDR3 runs 19 residues. The trim removed 3 bases at V and 0 bases at J, leaving 6 bases unmatched. The germline CDR1 and CDR2 sequences are KGHDR and SFDVKD. CDR3 region: CATSDPWGLAGVSYNEQFF. CDR3 DNA: TGTGCCACCAGTGATCCCTGGGGACTAGCGGGGGTCTCCTACAATGAGCAGTTCTTC.

The V gene is TRBV5-1, the J gene TRBJ2-7, with 11 bases aligning to TRBD1. The CDR3 contains 16 residues. The J segment lost 5 bases and the V segment lost 0 bases, leaving 7 bases of the junction unmatched. Germline CDR1 and CDR2: SGHRS and YFSETQ. The CDR3 DNA reads TGCGCCAGCAGCTTGGCCAGTCGGACAGGGGGCCACGAGCAGTACTTC. Translation: CASSLASRTGGHEQYF.

This clone was detected a few times. J is TRBJ1-2 and V is TRBV5-1; no firm D call. Germline CDR1 and CDR2: SGHRS and YFSETQ. V was clipped by 3 bases and J by 8 bases, with 17 bases between them. This CDR3 is built from 14 residues. CDR3 residues: CASSSAPSGLGYTF. CDR3 DNA: TGCGCCAGCAGCTCCGCCCCGAGCGGCCTGGGCTACACCTTC.

The J gene is TRBJ1-5, the V gene TRBV12-3 or TRBV12-4, with unresolved D. V was trimmed by 4 bases and J by 8 bases, leaving 12 bases between them. CDR3 size: 13 residues. CDR3: CASSSRFPEPQHF. The CDR3 bases are TGTGCCAGCAGTTCCCGGTTTCCGGAGCCCCAGCATTTT.

The chain recombines TRBV28 with TRBJ1-6, with 10 bases fitting TRBD1. Germline CDR1 MDHEN, CDR2 SYDVKM. The J segment lost 3 bases and the V segment lost 6 bases, leaving 11 bases of the junction unmatched. The CDR3 is 18 residues long. The CDR3 spells CASRRTATGGYYNSPLHF. In DNA form, the CDR3 reads TGTGCCAGCAGACGTACCGCGACAGGGGGCTACTATAATTCACCCCTCCACTTT.

V usage is TRBV7-3 and J usage is TRBJ1-1, with 11 bases lining up with TRBD1. Germline CDR1 is SGHTA and CDR2 is FQGTGA. The CDR3 covers 15 residues. The ends lost 3 bases at V and 0 bases at J; junction bases unmatched: 0. The chain's CDR3 is CASSLDRGLNTEAFF. The CDR3 coding sequence is TGTGCCAGCAGCTTGGACAGGGGGCTGAACACTGAAGCTTTCTTT.

Only a few counts were recorded for this clone. The genes are TRBV2 and TRBJ1-2; weak D call: TRBD1 (5 bases). V was pared by 4 bases and J by 1 base, with 7 bases between. CDR3 length: 13 residues. The germline V gene encodes CDR1 SNHLY and CDR2 FYNNEI. The chain's CDR3 is CASSVGLNYGYTF. CDR3 coding DNA: TGTGCCAGCAGTGTGGGACTTAACTATGGCTACACCTTC.

The table lists this clone with a few counts. The chain combines TRBV2 with TRBJ2-1; weak D call: TRBD1 (6 bases). The V end lost 8 bases, the J end lost 5 bases, and 16 bases lay between the germline ends. This CDR3 region has 14 residues. Germline V CDR1 and CDR2: SNHLY, FYNNEI. The CDR3 loop is CASQKSTGNNEQFF. Written as DNA, the CDR3 is TGTGCCAGCCAAAAAAGTACAGGGAACAATGAGCAGTTCTTC. Full variable domain (outside the CDR3, taken from reference TRBV2 and TRBJ2-1): EPEVTQTPSHQVTQMGQEVILRCVPISNHLYFYWYRQILGQKVEFLVSFYNNEISEKSEIFDDQFSVERPDGSNFTLKIRSTKLEDSAMYFCASQKSTGNNEQFFGPGTRLTVL.

This clone turned up a few times. The V and J genes are TRBV28 and TRBJ2-7; 8 bases align to TRBD1. The CDR3 totals 15 residues. Germline V gene lookup returns CDR1 MDHEN and CDR2 SYDVKM. V lost 7 bases and J lost 3; bases outside the gene matches: 11. CDR3 region: CASTKAGGMGYEQYF. The CDR3 DNA reads as TGTGCCAGCACAAAGGCAGGGGGCATGGGCTACGAGCAGTACTTC. Combining the CDR3 with reference TRBV28 and TRBJ2-7 gives the whole variable domain DVKVTQSSRYLVKRTGEKVFLECVQDMDHENMFWYRQDPGLGLRLIYFSYDVKMKEKGDIPEGYSVSREKKERFSLILESASTNQTSMYLCASTKAGGMGYEQYFGPGTRLTVT.

The chain uses TRBV9 and TRBJ1-2; D not certain. CDR3 length: 11 residues. CDR1 and CDR2 from the germline V gene are SGDLS and YYNGEE. The V and J ends lost 3 bases and 7 bases respectively, with 7 bases between them. In DNA, the CDR3 is TGTGCCAGCAGCGCCCTCGTTGGCTACACCTTC. Translated, it gives CASSALVGYTF.